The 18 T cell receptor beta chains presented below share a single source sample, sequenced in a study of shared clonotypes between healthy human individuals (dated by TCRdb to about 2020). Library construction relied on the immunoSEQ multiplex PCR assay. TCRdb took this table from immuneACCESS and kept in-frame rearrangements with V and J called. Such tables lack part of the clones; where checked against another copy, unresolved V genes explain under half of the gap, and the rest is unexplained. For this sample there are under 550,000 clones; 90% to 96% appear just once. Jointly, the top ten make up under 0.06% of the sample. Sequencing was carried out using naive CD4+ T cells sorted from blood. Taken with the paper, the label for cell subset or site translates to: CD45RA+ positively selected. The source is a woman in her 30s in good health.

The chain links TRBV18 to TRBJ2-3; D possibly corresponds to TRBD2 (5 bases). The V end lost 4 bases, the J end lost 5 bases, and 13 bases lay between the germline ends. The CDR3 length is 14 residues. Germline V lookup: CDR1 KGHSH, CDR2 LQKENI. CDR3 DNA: TGTGCCAGCTCACTAGCACAGCGGAAAGATACGCAGTATTTT. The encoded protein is CASSLAQRKDTQYF. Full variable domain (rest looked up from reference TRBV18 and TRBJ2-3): NAGVMQNPRHLVRRRGQEARLRCSPMKGHSHVYWYRQLPEEGLKFMVYLQKENIIDESGMPKERFSAEFPKEGPSILRIQQVVRGDSAAYFCASSLAQRKDTQYFGPGTRLTVL.

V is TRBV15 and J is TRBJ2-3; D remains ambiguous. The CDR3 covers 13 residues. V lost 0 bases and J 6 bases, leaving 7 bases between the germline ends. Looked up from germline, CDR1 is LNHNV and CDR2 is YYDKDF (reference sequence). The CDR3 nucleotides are TGTGCCACCAGCAGAGATTTCAGGGATACGCAGTATTTT. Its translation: CATSRDFRDTQYF.

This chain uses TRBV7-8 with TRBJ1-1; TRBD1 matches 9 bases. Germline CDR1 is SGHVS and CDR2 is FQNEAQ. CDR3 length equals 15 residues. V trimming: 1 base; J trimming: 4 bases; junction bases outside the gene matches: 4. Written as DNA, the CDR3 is TGTGCCAGCAGCTTAGAAAGGACAGGGGTCACTGAAGCTTTCTTT. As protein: CASSLERTGVTEAFF. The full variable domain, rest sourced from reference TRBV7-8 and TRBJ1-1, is GAGVSQSPRYKVAKRGQDVALRCDPISGHVSLFWYQQALGQGPEFLTYFQNEAQLDKSGLPSDRFFAERPEGSVSTLKIQRTQQEDSAVYLCASSLERTGVTEAFFGQGTRLTVV.

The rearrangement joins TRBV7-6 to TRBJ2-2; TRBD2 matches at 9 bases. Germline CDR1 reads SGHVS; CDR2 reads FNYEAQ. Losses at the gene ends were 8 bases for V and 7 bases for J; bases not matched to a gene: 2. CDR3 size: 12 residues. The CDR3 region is CASHSGSGELFF. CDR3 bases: TGTGCCAGCCATAGCGGGAGCGGGGAGCTGTTTTTT.

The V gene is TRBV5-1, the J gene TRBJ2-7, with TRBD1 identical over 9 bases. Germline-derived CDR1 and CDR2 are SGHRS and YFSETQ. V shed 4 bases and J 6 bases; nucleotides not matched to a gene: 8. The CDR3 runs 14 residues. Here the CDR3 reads CASSNEQGAAEQYF. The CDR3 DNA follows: TGCGCCAGCAGCAACGAACAGGGGGCCGCCGAGCAGTACTTC.

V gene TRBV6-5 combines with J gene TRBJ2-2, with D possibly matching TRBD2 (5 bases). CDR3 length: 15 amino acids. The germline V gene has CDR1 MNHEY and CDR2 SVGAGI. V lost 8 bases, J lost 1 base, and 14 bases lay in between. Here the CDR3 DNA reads TGTGCCAGCGCGTTTCGGGATTTGAACACCGGGGAGCTGTTTTTT. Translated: CASAFRDLNTGELFF.

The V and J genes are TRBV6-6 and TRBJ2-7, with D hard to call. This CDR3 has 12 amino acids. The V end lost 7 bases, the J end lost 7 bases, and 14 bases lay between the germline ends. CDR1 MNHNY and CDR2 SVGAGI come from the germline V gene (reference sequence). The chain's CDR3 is CASTSTGTEQYF. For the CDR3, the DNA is TGTGCCAGCACGTCCACGGGCACAGAGCAGTACTTC.

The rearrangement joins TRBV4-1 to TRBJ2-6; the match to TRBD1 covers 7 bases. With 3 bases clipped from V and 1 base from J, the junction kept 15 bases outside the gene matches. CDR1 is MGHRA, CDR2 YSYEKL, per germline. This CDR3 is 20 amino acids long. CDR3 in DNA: TGCGCCAGCAGCCACATAAGGGGGCAGGGTTTTCGGTCTGGGGCCAACGTCCTGACTTTC. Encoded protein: CASSHIRGQGFRSGANVLTF.

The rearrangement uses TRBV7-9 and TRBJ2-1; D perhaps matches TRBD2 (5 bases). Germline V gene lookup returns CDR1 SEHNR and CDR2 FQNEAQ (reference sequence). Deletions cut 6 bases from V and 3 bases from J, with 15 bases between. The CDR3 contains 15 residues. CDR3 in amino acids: CASSSSGYGYNEQFF. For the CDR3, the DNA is TGTGCCAGCAGTTCATCGGGGTACGGCTACAATGAGCAGTTCTTC.

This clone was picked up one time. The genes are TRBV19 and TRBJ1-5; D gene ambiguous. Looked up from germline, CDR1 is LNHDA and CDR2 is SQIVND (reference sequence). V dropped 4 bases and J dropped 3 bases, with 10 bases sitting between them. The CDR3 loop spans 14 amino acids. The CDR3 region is CASSRRADNQPQHF. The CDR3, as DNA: TGTGCCAGTAGTAGGCGGGCAGACAATCAGCCCCAGCATTTT.

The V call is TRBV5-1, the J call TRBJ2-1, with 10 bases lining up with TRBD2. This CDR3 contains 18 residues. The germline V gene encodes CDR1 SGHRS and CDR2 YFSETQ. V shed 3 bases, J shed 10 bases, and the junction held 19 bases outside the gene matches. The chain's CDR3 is CASSWGGGSAGGPVEQFF. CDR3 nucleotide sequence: TGCGCCAGCAGCTGGGGCGGGGGATCAGCGGGAGGGCCGGTGGAGCAGTTCTTC.

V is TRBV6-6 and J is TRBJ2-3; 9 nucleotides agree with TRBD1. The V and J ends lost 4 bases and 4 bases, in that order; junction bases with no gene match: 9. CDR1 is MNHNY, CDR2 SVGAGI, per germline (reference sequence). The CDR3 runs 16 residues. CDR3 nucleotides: TGTGCCAGCAGTTCGGGGACAGGGCCGTTAGCAGATACGCAGTATTTT. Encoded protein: CASSSGTGPLADTQYF.

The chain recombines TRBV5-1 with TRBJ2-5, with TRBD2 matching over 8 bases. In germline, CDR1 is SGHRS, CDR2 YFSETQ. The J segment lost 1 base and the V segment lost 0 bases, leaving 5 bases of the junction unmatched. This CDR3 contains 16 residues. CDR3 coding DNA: TGCGCCAGCAGCTTGGACAGCGGGAGTGTCCAAGAGACCCAGTACTTC. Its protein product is CASSLDSGSVQETQYF.

CDR3 amino acids: CASSTVRRGPTNEKLFF. Written as DNA, the CDR3 is TGTGCCAGTAGTACCGTGAGACGAGGACCAACTAATGAAAAACTGTTTTTT. The chain recombines TRBV19 with TRBJ1-4; no clear D. The CDR3 consists of 17 residues. Germline V gene lookup returns CDR1 LNHDA and CDR2 SQIVND (reference sequence). V was cut by 4 bases and J by 0 bases, with 15 bases left in between.

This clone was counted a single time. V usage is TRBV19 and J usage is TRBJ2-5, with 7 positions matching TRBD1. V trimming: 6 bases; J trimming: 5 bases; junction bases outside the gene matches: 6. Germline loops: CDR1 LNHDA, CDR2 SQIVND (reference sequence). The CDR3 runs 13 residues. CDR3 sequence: CASSLQGRETQYF. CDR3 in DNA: TGTGCCAGTAGCCTACAGGGGCGGGAGACCCAGTACTTC.

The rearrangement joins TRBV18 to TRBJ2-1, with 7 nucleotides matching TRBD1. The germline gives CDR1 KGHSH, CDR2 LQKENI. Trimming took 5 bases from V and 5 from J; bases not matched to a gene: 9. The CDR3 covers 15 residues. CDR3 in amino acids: CASSSRQGQDNEQFF. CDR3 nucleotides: TGTGCCAGCTCATCCCGACAGGGCCAAGACAATGAGCAGTTCTTC. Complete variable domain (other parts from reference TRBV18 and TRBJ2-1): NAGVMQNPRHLVRRRGQEARLRCSPMKGHSHVYWYRQLPEEGLKFMVYLQKENIIDESGMPKERFSAEFPKEGPSILRIQQVVRGDSAAYFCASSSRQGQDNEQFFGPGTRLTVL.

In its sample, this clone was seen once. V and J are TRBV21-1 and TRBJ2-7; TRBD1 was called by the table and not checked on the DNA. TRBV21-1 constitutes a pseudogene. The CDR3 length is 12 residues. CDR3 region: CARTIRGREQYF. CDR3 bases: TGTGCCAGGACTATCAGGGGGCGCGAGCAGTACTTC.

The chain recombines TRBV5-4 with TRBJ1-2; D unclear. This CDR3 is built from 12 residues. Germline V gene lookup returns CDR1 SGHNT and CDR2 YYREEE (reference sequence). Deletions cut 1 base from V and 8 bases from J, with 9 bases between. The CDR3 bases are TGTGCCAGCAGCTTGCTAATGGGAGGCTACACCTTC. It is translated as CASSLLMGGYTF.